The text below deals with one T cell receptor beta chain. What this receptor recognizes is not known. No qualities accompany the bases; no much larger clone lies one base away. The CDR3 goes from the cysteine to the phenylalanine over 15 residues. Left in the record is the CDR3 DNA by itself, 45 bases read in frame from the first base. CDR1 and CDR2 are read off the germline V gene as SGHRS and YFSETQ. V is pruned by 5 bases and J by 5 bases, leaving 11 bases of the junction without a gene match. Each collaborating institution followed its own protocols to collect whole blood in K2EDTA tubes. For TCRbeta analysis, collaborator samples were shipped as frozen whole blood, as isolated PBMCs, or as DNA extracted from either sample type. The sample originates from a study of blood T cell repertoires in COVID-19 (dated by TCRdb to the early 2020s). In terms of the full investigation: Collaborator samples came from the United States, Italy and Spain and covered acute and convalescent phases of COVID-19. The material from the prospective study consisted of cDNA or gDNA derived from T cells, B-cell-depleted T cells, or PBMCs. The dataset comprised deeply sampled blood TCRbeta repertoires from subjects exposed to, actively infected with, or recovered from COVID-19. The repertoires were released in a freely available public database meant as a resource for research on the immune response to SARS-CoV-2. The samples were drawn from the first 160 participants of the ongoing ImmuneRACE study and from under 1,500 subjects provided by 6 global collaborators. Sample metadata almost always included a de-identified subject ID, COVID-19 status, age in years and sex. HLA class I and class II types, where available, came from metadata supplied by the sample provider rather than from assay-based typing.

What the work shows at the level of the full study, not this receptor alone: Clinical and demographic metadata were provided uncurated, with the amount varying by source and participant.

The immunoSEQ Assay, a bias-controlled multiplex PCR, was used to amplify TCRbeta CDR3 regions from genomic DNA. The published analysis was carried out like this. The number of nucleated cells in each sample was estimated from the amplification of reference gene primers within the assay. To quantify the absolute abundance of each unique TCRbeta CDR3 rearrangement, sequence reads were collapsed and filtered. For each sample, productive Simpson clonality was calculated as the square root of Simpson's diversity index across productive rearrangements. TCRdb re-hosts the immuneACCESS table, in-frame sequences only. Its copies lack some clones; in the studies checked, an unresolved V gene accounts for under half of them, and the cause for the rest is not known. The V and J calls and the clone size are those of that table, but D and trimming were determined from the DNA. This sample gives about 200,000 clones in total; more than 70% of them show up just once. Approximately 1.5% of the sample goes to the ten largest clones.

This TCR was recovered from a man aged 18 to 30 with active or convalescent COVID-19. Recombination connected TRBV5-1 to TRBJ2-7; TRBD2 lines up with 9 middle nucleotides. Sequencing was performed on peripheral blood. The CDR3: CASRQTRSSGNEQYF. The sequence in DNA is TGCGCCAGCAGACAAACGAGGTCTAGCGGGAACGAGCAGTACTTC.